This T cell receptor beta chain was recorded in a study of cytomegalovirus exposure and HLA in healthy donors. Germline lookup yields CDR1 LNHDA and CDR2 SQIVND (reference sequence). The CDR3 is 15 amino acids. The V and J ends lost 5 bases and 7 bases, in that order; junction bases with no gene match: 8. Use of 60 Vbeta and 13 Jbeta primers characterized the PCR. The protocol was immunoSEQ multiplex PCR, while the TCRdb copy is restricted to in-frame clones and leaves out a portion. The sample consists of about 150,000 clones, under 80% of them appearing once. Remarks on this clone: The antigen is not known.

Study-level points and caveats: A previous analysis found most TCR beta V segments productive roughly 87% or roughly 30% of the time. Among the CMV-associated chains, three were confirmed in vitro as specific for CMV antigens. In most subjects, TCR beta sequences reportedly gave accurate predictions of HLA-A and HLA-B alleles.

Sequenced: PBMCs. This chain connects TRBV19 to TRBJ1-4; TRBD1 matches at 9 bases. The source is a young man in good health and CMV-seronegative. Here the CDR3 DNA reads TGTGCCAGTAGTCCGAGGACAGGGGCGCTTGAAAAACTGTTTTTT. Translation gives CASSPRTGALEKLFF.